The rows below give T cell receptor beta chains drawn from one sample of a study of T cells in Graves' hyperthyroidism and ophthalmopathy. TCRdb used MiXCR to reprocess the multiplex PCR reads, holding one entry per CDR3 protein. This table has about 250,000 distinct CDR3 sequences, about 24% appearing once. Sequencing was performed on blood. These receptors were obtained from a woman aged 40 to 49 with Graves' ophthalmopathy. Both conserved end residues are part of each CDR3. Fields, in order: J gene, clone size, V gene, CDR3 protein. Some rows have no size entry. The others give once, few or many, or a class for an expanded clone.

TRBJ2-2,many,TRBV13,CASSHNMPGTGELFF
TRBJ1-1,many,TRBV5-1,CASSLSANTEAFF
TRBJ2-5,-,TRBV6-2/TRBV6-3,CASSRDRETQYF
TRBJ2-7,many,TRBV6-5,CASSYSGGLGEQYF
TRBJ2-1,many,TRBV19,CASSMTSGSYNEQFF
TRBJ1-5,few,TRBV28,CASSLSRIKGNQPQHF
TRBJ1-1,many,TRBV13,CASSPSAGTLNTEAFF
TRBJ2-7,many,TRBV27,CASSRQPGQGVEQYF
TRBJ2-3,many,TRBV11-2,CASSLYGTNTDTQYF
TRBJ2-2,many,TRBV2,CASSGLAGGNTGELFF
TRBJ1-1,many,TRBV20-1,CSAIGVMNTEAFF
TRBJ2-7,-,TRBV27,CASSSSSRYEQYF
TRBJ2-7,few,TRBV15,CATSRDSASGQYEQYF
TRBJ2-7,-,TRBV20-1,CSARVAGMRYEQYF
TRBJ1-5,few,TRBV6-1,CASSPGQGAFQPQHF
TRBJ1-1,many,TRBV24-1,CATSDLGQSEAFF
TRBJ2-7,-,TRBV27,CASSLPDRTYEQYF
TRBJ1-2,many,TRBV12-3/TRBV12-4,CASTLGGQGGYGYTF
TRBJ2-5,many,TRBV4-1,CASSRLVGWTQYF
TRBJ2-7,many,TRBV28,CASSYHSNEQYF
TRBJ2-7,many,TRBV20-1,CSAALYEQYF
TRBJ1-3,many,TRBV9,CASSVDPGLGNTIYF
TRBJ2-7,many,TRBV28,CASTRAYEQYF
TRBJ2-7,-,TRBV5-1,CASSLAQAAGEQYF
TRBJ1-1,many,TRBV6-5,CASSSWTGNTEAFF
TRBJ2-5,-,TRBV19,CASTGGRGQETQYF
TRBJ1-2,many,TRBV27,CASSSYPGAYGYTF
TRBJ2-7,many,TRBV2,CASSVAGGMNEQYF
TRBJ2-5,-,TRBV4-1,CASSRALKGLAGGFETQYF
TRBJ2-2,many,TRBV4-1,CASSQVMNTGELFF
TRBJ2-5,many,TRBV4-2,CASSQEAGLARGETQYF
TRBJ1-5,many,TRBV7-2,CASSLGQAINQPQHF
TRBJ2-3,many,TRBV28,CASSLLWPTSGETDTQYF
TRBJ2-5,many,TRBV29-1,CSVEALPYQETQYF
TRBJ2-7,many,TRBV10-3,CAIRDSGEQYF
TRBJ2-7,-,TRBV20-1,CSASAGGSMRYEQYF
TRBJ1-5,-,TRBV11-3,CASSLVLRQPQHF
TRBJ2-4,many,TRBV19,CASMQGNIQYF
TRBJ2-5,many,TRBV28,CASSPRVGFEETQYF
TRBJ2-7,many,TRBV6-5,CASSYSVGQGAKEQYF
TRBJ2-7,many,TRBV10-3,CAITDPGLRMGEQYF
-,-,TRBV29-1,CSVVPAGKYEQFF
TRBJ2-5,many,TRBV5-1,CASSLVGQGKETQYF
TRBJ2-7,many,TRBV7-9,CASSPWSLPYEQYF
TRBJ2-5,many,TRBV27,CASSDSGGGETQYF
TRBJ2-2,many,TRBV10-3,CAISDRLLGELFF
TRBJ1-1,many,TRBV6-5,CASRRGPLNTEAFF
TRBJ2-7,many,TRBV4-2,CASSQDPGQSSYEQYF
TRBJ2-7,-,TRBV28,CASSFDKQYF
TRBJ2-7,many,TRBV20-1,CSAKEDEQYF
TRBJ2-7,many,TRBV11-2,CASSLEAGLSYEQYF
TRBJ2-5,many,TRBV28,CASSLQDAAETQYF